A selection of T cell receptor beta chains follows, all from one sample in a study of post-analysis software for immune sequencing data. TCRdb re-called the PCR reads through MiXCR, storing one row per CDR3 protein. This table holds 740,000 or so distinct CDR3 sequences, around 50% found once. Sequenced material: blood. These receptors all come from a girl between 10 and 17 years old with multiple sclerosis. Each CDR3 is given with its conserved first and last residue. Each record gives: D gene, J gene, V gene, clone size, CDR3 protein, CDR3 DNA. The D gene is left open where the match is weak. A clone size is listed for some rows: how often the clone was seen (once, few, many), or a class if it is expanded.

D: NA; J: TRBJ1-1; V: TRBV12-3/TRBV12-4; size: few; CDR3: CASILRGMNTEAFF; DNA: TGTGCCAGCATCCTAAGGGGGATGAACACTGAAGCTTTCTTT
D: TRBD2; J: TRBJ2-7; V: TRBV20-1; size: NA; CDR3: CSASRLPGLAGNEQYF; DNA: TGCAGTGCTAGTCGACTTCCGGGACTAGCGGGAAACGAGCAGTACTTC
D: NA; J: TRBJ1-6; V: TRBV21-1; size: few; CDR3: CASSKGRGSPLHF; DNA: TGTGCCAGCAGCAAGGGTCGGGGTTCACCCCTCCACTTT
D: NA; J: TRBJ2-1; V: TRBV12-3/TRBV12-4; size: once; CDR3: CASSLWQGFLQGEQFF; DNA: TGTGCCAGCAGTTTATGGCAGGGGTTTCTTCAGGGTGAGCAGTTCTTC
D: NA; J: TRBJ2-6; V: TRBV7-6; size: NA; CDR3: CASSLGVAGANVLTF; DNA: TGTGCCAGCAGCTTAGGGGTAGCCGGGGCCAACGTCCTGACTTTC
D: TRBD1; J: TRBJ1-1; V: TRBV29-1; size: few; CDR3: CSVGGQPGTEAFF; DNA: TGCAGCGTTGGGGGACAGCCAGGCACTGAAGCTTTCTTT
D: NA; J: TRBJ2-7; V: TRBV29-1; size: NA; CDR3: CSVQTTDRAYEQYF; DNA: TGCAGCGTCCAAACCACGGACAGAGCCTACGAGCAGTACTTC
D: NA; J: TRBJ2-7; V: TRBV7-9; size: few; CDR3: CASSMTVSSYEQYF; DNA: TGTGCCAGCAGCATGACAGTCAGCTCCTACGAGCAGTACTTC
D: TRBD2; J: TRBJ2-1; V: TRBV7-8; size: few; CDR3: CASSLVSGGEQFF; DNA: TGTGCCAGCAGCTTAGTTTCGGGAGGTGAGCAGTTCTTC
D: NA; J: TRBJ1-4; V: TRBV5-8; size: NA; CDR3: CASSLVARGGQRKLFF; DNA: TGTGCCAGCAGCTTGGTGGCCCGCGGGGGGCAGAGAAAACTGTTTTTT
D: TRBD2; J: TRBJ2-7; V: TRBV10-3; size: few; CDR3: CAISEGGLAGVEQYF; DNA: TGTGCCATCAGTGAGGGAGGACTAGCGGGAGTCGAGCAGTACTTC
D: NA; J: TRBJ2-1; V: TRBV5-6; size: NA; CDR3: CASSPGTPYTRRDLGQFF; DNA: TGTGCCAGCAGCCCCGGGACTCCCTACACTCGAAGGGATCTAGGGCAGTTCTTC
D: TRBD1; J: TRBJ2-1; V: TRBV5-1; size: NA; CDR3: CASSLRGQGSHNEQFF; DNA: TGCGCCAGCAGCTTGAGGGGACAGGGCTCCCACAATGAGCAGTTCTTC
D: NA; J: TRBJ2-7; V: TRBV7-3; size: NA; CDR3: CASSASPDAYEQYF; DNA: TGTGCCAGCAGCGCCTCGCCTGACGCGTACGAGCAGTACTTC
D: TRBD1; J: TRBJ2-7; V: TRBV6-5; size: NA; CDR3: CASSWGQVSYEQYF; DNA: TGTGCCAGCAGTTGGGGACAGGTCTCCTACGAGCAGTACTTC
D: NA; J: TRBJ2-3; V: TRBV12-3/TRBV12-4; size: NA; CDR3: CASSPSTGTQYF; DNA: TGTGCCAGCAGTCCCTCTACTGGTACGCAGTATTTT
D: NA; J: TRBJ2-7; V: TRBV28; size: NA; CDR3: CASDIEQYF; DNA: TGTGCCAGTGACATAGAGCAGTACTTC
D: NA; J: TRBJ1-1; V: TRBV5-1; size: NA; CDR3: CASSFGQGVFTEAFF; DNA: TGCGCCAGCAGCTTTGGGCAGGGAGTTTTCACTGAAGCTTTCTTT
D: NA; J: TRBJ2-1; V: TRBV7-3; size: NA; CDR3: CASSPQVGSSYNEQFF; DNA: TGTGCCAGCAGCCCCCAGGTGGGGAGCTCCTACAATGAGCAGTTCTTC
D: NA; J: TRBJ1-4; V: TRBV29-1; size: NA; CDR3: CSAQRTTNEKLFF; DNA: TGCAGCGCTCAAAGAACAACTAATGAAAAACTGTTTTTT
D: NA; J: TRBJ2-5; V: TRBV7-2; size: NA; CDR3: CASSLEDSRETQYF; DNA: TGTGCCAGCAGCTTAGAGGATTCCCGGGAGACCCAGTACTTC
D: TRBD1; J: TRBJ2-7; V: TRBV29-1; size: NA; CDR3: CSVEESETGSVYEQYF; DNA: TGCAGCGTTGAAGAATCGGAGACAGGGTCCGTCTACGAGCAGTACTTC
D: NA; J: TRBJ2-7; V: TRBV7-9; size: few; CDR3: CASSSQAEQYF; DNA: TGTGCCAGCAGCTCCCAGGCCGAGCAGTACTTC
D: TRBD1; J: TRBJ2-4; V: TRBV20-1; size: NA; CDR3: CSARGTGGPSGQYF; DNA: TGCAGTGCTAGGGGGACAGGGGGGCCCTCTGGGCAGTACTTC
D: TRBD2; J: TRBJ2-1; V: TRBV20-1; size: NA; CDR3: CSASDLAGRPYNEQFF; DNA: TGCAGTGCTAGTGATCTAGCGGGACGTCCCTACAATGAGCAGTTCTTC
D: NA; J: TRBJ2-1; V: TRBV29-1; size: NA; CDR3: CSVDVDRLGEQFF; DNA: TGCAGTGTTGACGTCGACAGGCTCGGTGAGCAGTTCTTC
D: NA; J: TRBJ2-1; V: TRBV5-1; size: NA; CDR3: CASSLLASEQFF; DNA: TGCGCTAGCAGCTTGTTGGCGAGTGAGCAGTTCTTC
D: TRBD2; J: TRBJ2-3; V: TRBV10-3; size: few; CDR3: CAISEATSGRFTDTQYF; DNA: TGTGCCATCAGTGAAGCAACTAGCGGGCGATTCACAGATACGCAGTATTTT
D: NA; J: TRBJ2-7; V: TRBV6-6; size: NA; CDR3: CASSYSIQGSLEQYF; DNA: TGTGCCAGCAGTTACTCGATTCAGGGGTCGCTTGAGCAGTACTTC
D: TRBD1; J: TRBJ1-2; V: TRBV6-2/TRBV6-3; size: NA; CDR3: CASRSTTGTNYGYTF; DNA: TGTGCCAGCAGATCAACGACAGGGACTAACTATGGCTACACCTTC
D: NA; J: TRBJ2-7; V: TRBV5-1; size: NA; CDR3: CASSSVWQGNHEQYF; DNA: TGCGCCAGCAGCTCCGTGTGGCAGGGCAACCACGAGCAGTACTTC
D: NA; J: TRBJ1-2; V: TRBV12-3/TRBV12-4; size: NA; CDR3: CASSSDRSSNYGYTF; DNA: TGTGCCAGCAGTTCTGACAGGAGTTCCAACTATGGCTACACCTTC
D: NA; J: TRBJ2-7; V: TRBV20-1; size: NA; CDR3: CSASYGGLNEQYF; DNA: TGCAGTGCTAGCTACGGGGGGCTCAACGAGCAGTACTTC
D: TRBD1; J: TRBJ2-6; V: TRBV11-1; size: NA; CDR3: CASSRGDRAFSGANVLTF; DNA: TGTGCCAGCAGCCGCGGAGACAGGGCTTTCTCTGGGGCCAACGTCCTGACTTTC
D: TRBD2; J: TRBJ2-7; V: TRBV5-1; size: many; CDR3: CASSPSGGSYEQYF; DNA: TGTGCCAGCAGCCCTAGCGGGGGTTCCTACGAGCAGTACTTC
D: NA; J: TRBJ2-3; V: TRBV5-4; size: few; CDR3: CASSGWVVDTQYF; DNA: TGTGCCAGCAGCGGGTGGGTCGTAGATACGCAGTATTTT
D: TRBD2; J: TRBJ2-1; V: TRBV4-2; size: NA; CDR3: CASSQDPSGGGTAEQFF; DNA: TGTGCCAGCAGCCAAGATCCTAGCGGGGGAGGAACTGCTGAGCAGTTCTTC
D: NA; J: TRBJ2-1; V: TRBV6-5; size: NA; CDR3: CASSYPRPTYNEQFF; DNA: TGTGCCAGCAGTTACCCTCGACCCACCTACAATGAGCAGTTCTTC
D: TRBD1; J: TRBJ2-7; V: TRBV5-1; size: NA; CDR3: CASSTGQGSYEQYF; DNA: TGCGCCAGCAGCACCGGACAGGGGTCCTACGAGCAGTACTTC
D: NA; J: TRBJ2-1; V: TRBV20-1; size: NA; CDR3: CSAAHTTYNEQFF; DNA: TGCAGTGCTGCCCACACGACATACAATGAGCAGTTCTTC
D: TRBD1; J: TRBJ1-5; V: TRBV4-2; size: NA; CDR3: CASSQGGQGSNQPQHF; DNA: TGTGCCAGCAGCCAAGGGGGACAGGGGAGCAATCAGCCCCAGCATTTT
D: NA; J: TRBJ2-6; V: TRBV9; size: NA; CDR3: CASSEDHSGANVLTF; DNA: TGTGCCAGCAGCGAAGACCACTCTGGGGCCAACGTCCTGACTTTC
D: TRBD1; J: TRBJ1-6; V: TRBV4-2; size: few; CDR3: CASSQVDRGFNSPLHF; DNA: TGTGCCAGCAGCCAAGTTGACAGGGGTTTCAATTCACCCCTCCACTTT
D: NA; J: TRBJ2-1; V: TRBV29-1; size: NA; CDR3: CSVQVGSYNEQFF; DNA: TGCAGCGTACAAGTGGGTTCCTACAATGAGCAGTTCTTC
D: NA; J: TRBJ2-1; V: TRBV2; size: few; CDR3: CASSEREGPEQFF; DNA: TGTGCCAGCAGTGAACGTGAGGGGCCTGAGCAGTTCTTC
D: NA; J: TRBJ2-7; V: TRBV29-1; size: few; CDR3: CSVEQRSSYEQYF; DNA: TGCAGCGTTGAACAAAGGAGCTCCTACGAGCAGTACTTC
D: NA; J: TRBJ1-2; V: TRBV5-1; size: NA; CDR3: CASSLVGTPANGYTF; DNA: TGCGCCAGCAGCTTGGTTGGGACCCCGGCTAATGGCTACACCTTC
D: NA; J: TRBJ1-1; V: TRBV6-1; size: NA; CDR3: CASSGAEPWGLNTEAFF; DNA: TGTGCCAGCAGTGGGGCCGAGCCTTGGGGTCTGAACACTGAAGCTTTCTTT
D: NA; J: TRBJ2-7; V: TRBV29-1; size: NA; CDR3: CSVLGFGSWAPSSEQYF; DNA: TGCAGCGTTCTAGGCTTTGGTTCCTGGGCGCCATCGTCCGAGCAGTACTTC
D: NA; J: TRBJ2-1; V: TRBV29-1; size: NA; CDR3: CSADPSANEQFF; DNA: TGCAGCGCCGACCCTAGCGCCAATGAGCAGTTCTTC
D: NA; J: TRBJ2-1; V: TRBV7-6; size: NA; CDR3: CASSSQVGAGSYNEQFF; DNA: TGTGCCAGCAGCTCTCAGGTGGGGGCGGGCTCCTACAATGAGCAGTTCTTC
D: TRBD1; J: TRBJ2-3; V: TRBV25-1; size: NA; CDR3: CASSDVDRGDTQYF; DNA: TGTGCCAGCAGTGATGTAGACAGGGGAGATACGCAGTATTTT
D: NA; J: TRBJ1-2; V: TRBV10-3; size: NA; CDR3: CAISGDLIRESYTF; DNA: TGTGCCATCAGTGGCGATTTGATTCGGGAGAGCTACACCTTC